The clone carrying this TCR beta chain was seen many times. Construction of TCR beta libraries relied on iRepertoire HTBI primers and on Arm-PCR targeting CDR3 regions. TCRdb re-called the multiplex PCR reads with MiXCR, one entry per CDR3 protein. In the table there are about 520,000 distinct CDR3 sequences, around 12% of which are singletons. This sample was included in a study of regulatory T cells in long-lasting Graves disease. Time point of the sample: newly diagnosed GD, antithyroid drugs for less than 3 months. Generation of the TCR library employed RNA extracted from PBMCs. This sample also appeared in a second study, on T cells in Graves' hyperthyroidism and ophthalmopathy. This second study notes: TCR CDR3 regions were first amplified by RT-PCR with HTBI primers. In the blood, most expanded thyroid clonotypes above 0.001 appeared as well.

The specimen was peripheral blood mononuclear cells (PBMCs), collected at new diagnosis, from a patient treated with antithyroid drugs. The sequence was collected from a woman in her thirties with Graves disease.

CDR3 in DNA: TGCAGCGTCACAGGATTAGGCCTCACAGATACGCAGTATTTT. It encodes CSVTGLGLTDTQYF. This rearrangement joins TRBV29-1 to TRBJ2-3; D perhaps matches TRBD1 (5 bases). CDR1 and CDR2 (germline): SQVTM, ANQGSEA. V shed 6 bases and J shed 2 bases, with 15 bases lying between them. The CDR3 spans 14 residues.